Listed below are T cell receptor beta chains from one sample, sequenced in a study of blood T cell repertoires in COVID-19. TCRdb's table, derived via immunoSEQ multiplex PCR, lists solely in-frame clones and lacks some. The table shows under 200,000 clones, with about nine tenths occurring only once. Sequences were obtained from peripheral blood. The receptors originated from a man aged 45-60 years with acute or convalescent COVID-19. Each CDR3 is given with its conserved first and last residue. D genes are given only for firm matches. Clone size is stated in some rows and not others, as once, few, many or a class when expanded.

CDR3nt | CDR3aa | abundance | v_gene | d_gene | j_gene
TGTGCCAGCAGTATGAGTGGCGGGGGGAGGATCAATGAGCAGTTCTTC | CASSMSGGGRINEQFF | . | TRBV2 | TRBD2 | TRBJ2-1
TGTGCCAGCTCACCGTCAGGCCTCCAAGAGACCCAGTACTTC | CASSPSGLQETQYF | . | TRBV18 | . | TRBJ2-5
TGTGCCAGCAGCCAAGATTTCCCCACTAGCGGGGGGGAAGAGACCCAGTACTTC | CASSQDFPTSGGEETQYF | . | TRBV3-1/TRBV3-2 | TRBD2 | TRBJ2-5
TGCAGCGTTGGGAGGGAAGAGACCCAGTACTTC | CSVGREETQYF | . | TRBV29-1 | . | TRBJ2-5
TGTGCCAGCAGCTCGCGGGGAGGGGAGACAGATACGCAGTATTTT | CASSSRGGETDTQYF | . | TRBV7-3 | TRBD2 | TRBJ2-3
TGTGCCAGCGGCAGGGGTTCCTACGAGCAGTACTTC | CASGRGSYEQYF | once | TRBV12-3/TRBV12-4 | . | TRBJ2-7
TGTGCCAGCAGTCTGGGGACAGAGACCGAGCAGTACTTC | CASSLGTETEQYF | . | TRBV27 | TRBD1 | TRBJ2-7
TGTGCCAGCAGTTTATCGGCCACAGGGGACTACGAGCAGTACTTC | CASSLSATGDYEQYF | . | TRBV27 | TRBD1 | TRBJ2-7
TGCGCCAGCAGCCAACCGGGACAGGGGACAGCTAACTATGGCTACACCTTC | CASSQPGQGTANYGYTF | . | TRBV4-1 | TRBD1 | TRBJ1-2
TGTGCCTCTACCCTGGGCGGGCACACCGGGGAGCTGTTTTTT | CASTLGGHTGELFF | . | TRBV28 | . | TRBJ2-2
TGTGCCAGCAGTGACGGGGGTCGCGGGGGGGCCGATACGCAGTATTTT | CASSDGGRGGADTQYF | . | TRBV6-1 | TRBD2 | TRBJ2-3
TGTGCCAGCAGCCGCGGGACTACCTTATTCTATGGCTACACCTTC | CASSRGTTLFYGYTF | . | TRBV28 | . | TRBJ1-2
TGTGCCAGCTCACCCTCCGCTAGCTCTGGAAACACCATATATTTT | CASSPSASSGNTIYF | . | TRBV18 | . | TRBJ1-3
TGTGCCAGCAGTTCGAAACGACTAGCGGGAGATAGTGAGACCCAGTACTTC | CASSSKRLAGDSETQYF | . | TRBV28 | TRBD2 | TRBJ2-5
TGTGCCAGCAGTTACGAGGGCGAATATGGCTACACCTTC | CASSYEGEYGYTF | . | TRBV6-2/TRBV6-3 | . | TRBJ1-2
TGTGCCAGCAGCTTAACTCGGGACAGGGGCGGAGAGACCCAGTACTTC | CASSLTRDRGGETQYF | . | TRBV7-3 | TRBD1 | TRBJ2-5
TGTGCCAGCAGTGGTATTGAGCAGTTCTTC | CASSGIEQFF | . | TRBV2 | . | TRBJ2-1
TGTGCCAGCAGCGGATTCGGACAGGGGACCTACAATGAGCAGTTCTTC | CASSGFGQGTYNEQFF | . | TRBV9 | TRBD1 | TRBJ2-1
TGTGCCAGCAGCTCCGTGACAGGGGAGGGGAACGATGAGCAGTTCTTC | CASSSVTGEGNDEQFF | . | TRBV11-1 | . | TRBJ2-1
TGTGCCAGCAGTGATTGGGACAAGCCGTACGAGCAGTACTTC | CASSDWDKPYEQYF | . | TRBV6-1 | . | TRBJ2-7
TGTGCCAGCCGGAGGACAGGGGCGAACTATGGCTACACCTTC | CASRRTGANYGYTF | . | TRBV6-5 | TRBD1 | TRBJ1-2
TGCGCCAGCAGCCAAGTGCAACAGGGGCCAACTAATGAAAAACTGTTTTTT | CASSQVQQGPTNEKLFF | . | TRBV4-1 | TRBD1 | TRBJ1-4
TGTGCCAGCAGCGTGACAGGGGGGCTGAACACTGAAGCTTTCTTT | CASSVTGGLNTEAFF | once | TRBV27 | TRBD1 | TRBJ1-1
TGTGCCACCGCTTTGGAGGCGACGCAGAACACTGAAGCTTTCTTT | CATALEATQNTEAFF | . | TRBV2 | . | TRBJ1-1
TGTGCCACCAGCAGGGACATCTCCTACGAGCAGTACTTC | CATSRDISYEQYF | once | TRBV15 | . | TRBJ2-7
TGTGCCAGCAGCGGGGGACTAGCAGATTACGAGCAGTACTTC | CASSGGLADYEQYF | . | TRBV7-6 | TRBD2 | TRBJ2-7
TGTGCCACGGACAGGGAATTAGGTCAGCCCCAGCATTTT | CATDRELGQPQHF | . | TRBV11-3 | TRBD1 | TRBJ1-5
TGTGCCAGCAGCCAAAGGGGTCCGGCAGGGGGGAGCTACGAGCAGTACTTC | CASSQRGPAGGSYEQYF | . | TRBV27 | . | TRBJ2-7
TGTGCCAGCAGCGGACCGGGACAGACCACAGATACGCAGTATTTT | CASSGPGQTTDTQYF | . | TRBV9 | TRBD1 | TRBJ2-3
TGTGCCAGCAGCTTGGCCGAGACCTACAATGAGCAGTTCTTC | CASSLAETYNEQFF | . | TRBV5-6 | . | TRBJ2-1
TGTGCCAGCGGACTAGCGGGGGGGCGGAATGAGCAGTTCTTC | CASGLAGGRNEQFF | . | TRBV28 | TRBD2 | TRBJ2-1
TGTGCCAGCTCACAAGGGGTGGGAAACTACGAGCAGTACTTC | CASSQGVGNYEQYF | . | TRBV18 | . | TRBJ2-7
TGTGCCAGCAGCCAGGGGGCCGGGACAGGTGTCTACGAGCAGTACTTC | CASSQGAGTGVYEQYF | once | TRBV3-1/TRBV3-2 | TRBD1 | TRBJ2-7
TGTGCCAGCAGCTTAGGCGGATTAGGGGTAGGGGAGACCCAGTACTTC | CASSLGGLGVGETQYF | . | TRBV7-8 | . | TRBJ2-5
TGTGCCAGCTCACGGCAGCGGAACTACACCTTC | CASSRQRNYTF | . | TRBV18 | . | TRBJ1-2
TGTGCCAGCAACCCTTCGACAGGGAAGGCCGGGGAGCTGTTTTTT | CASNPSTGKAGELFF | . | TRBV7-9 | TRBD1 | TRBJ2-2
TGTGCCTGGACCACCGGGACTAGCGGGAGAGAGACCCAGTACTTC | CAWTTGTSGRETQYF | . | TRBV30 | TRBD2 | TRBJ2-5
TGTGCCAGCAGTTTAGATGGACAGGGGATATGGGAGCAGTACTTC | CASSLDGQGIWEQYF | . | TRBV27 | TRBD1 | TRBJ2-7
TGTGCCAGCTCTAGTATGGGTTCTGAAGCTTTCTTT | CASSSMGSEAFF | . | TRBV2 | . | TRBJ1-1
TGTGCCAGCAGCTTAGATGATACAGGGTGGGCAACTAATGAAAAACTGTTTTTT | CASSLDDTGWATNEKLFF | . | TRBV11-2 | . | TRBJ1-4